Listed below are T cell receptor beta chains from one sample, sequenced in a study of cytomegalovirus exposure and HLA in healthy donors. TCRdb's table, derived via immunoSEQ multiplex PCR, lists solely in-frame clones and lacks some. Here the sample spans over 150,000 clones, roughly 80% being singletons. Sample: PBMCs. These receptors all come from a middle-aged man in good health and CMV-seropositive. Each CDR3 is given with its conserved first and last residue. D genes are given only for firm matches. Clone sizes are given selectively: once, few, many, or a class where the clone is expanded.

D,V,size,J,DNA,CDR3
TRBD1,TRBV11-2,few,TRBJ1-6,TGTGCCAGCAGCCGAACAGGGGGTTCACCCCTCCACTTT,CASSRTGGSPLHF
NA,TRBV5-6,NA,TRBJ2-7,TGTGCCAGCAGCCCAATAAGAACAGGGATTCAGGGCGAGCAGTACTTC,CASSPIRTGIQGEQYF
NA,TRBV5-1,NA,TRBJ2-1,TGCGCCAGCAGCTCCGGACAGCGGAATGAGCAGTTCTTC,CASSSGQRNEQFF
NA,TRBV7-9,NA,TRBJ1-5,TGTGCCAGCCGAACCGGGGGGACCGGCAATCAGCCCCAGCATTTT,CASRTGGTGNQPQHF
TRBD2,TRBV5-1,NA,TRBJ2-1,TGCGCCAGCAGCTGGGGGAGCGGGGGGGCTCAAAATGAGCAGTTCTTC,CASSWGSGGAQNEQFF
NA,TRBV4-3,few,TRBJ1-4,TGCGCCAGCAGCCAAGTAGCCCGAGCAACTAATGAAAAACTGTTTTTT,CASSQVARATNEKLFF
TRBD2,TRBV6-5,NA,TRBJ2-1,TGTGCCAGCAGTCATAGCGGGGGCCTATACGATGAGCAGTTCTTC,CASSHSGGLYDEQFF
NA,TRBV5-5,NA,TRBJ2-3,TGTGCCAGCAGCTTGGAACAGGGACGCACAGATACGCAGTATTTT,CASSLEQGRTDTQYF
NA,TRBV20-1,NA,TRBJ2-7,TGCAGTGCTAGCGACAGTTACGAGCAGTACTTC,CSASDSYEQYF
NA,TRBV5-1,NA,TRBJ2-2,TGCGCCAGCAGCTTCCCGGCGGGTTCCGGGGAGCTGTTTTTT,CASSFPAGSGELFF
NA,TRBV5-1,NA,TRBJ2-2,TGCGCCAGCAGCTTGGTCCAGGGGAACACCGGGGAGCTGTTTTTT,CASSLVQGNTGELFF
TRBD2,TRBV19,NA,TRBJ2-5,TGTGCCAGTAGAGGCGGCGGGGGGCGGGGAGAGACCCAGTACTTC,CASRGGGGRGETQYF
TRBD1,TRBV5-5,NA,TRBJ1-1,TGTGCCAGCAGCCGTTTACAGGGGAACCTTTTGAACACTGAAGCTTTCTTT,CASSRLQGNLLNTEAFF
NA,TRBV11-2,NA,TRBJ1-2,TGTGCCAGCAGCTTGTCGGACAGCCGGTATGGCTACACCTTC,CASSLSDSRYGYTF
NA,TRBV5-1,NA,TRBJ2-3,TGCGCCAGCAGCTTGGCCGACGGACAGAGCTTCGATACGCAGTATTTT,CASSLADGQSFDTQYF
NA,TRBV5-6,NA,TRBJ2-7,TGTGCCAGCAGCCCCGTTTTTGTGGAGGGACCTTACGAGCAGTACTTC,CASSPVFVEGPYEQYF
TRBD2,TRBV27,NA,TRBJ2-1,TGTGCCAGCAGTTTATCGATCCAGACGGGAGGAGATGAGCAGTTCTTC,CASSLSIQTGGDEQFF
NA,TRBV9,NA,TRBJ1-3,TGTGCCAGCAGCCCAACAGGGACCTCTGGAAACACCATATATTTT,CASSPTGTSGNTIYF
TRBD1,TRBV28,NA,TRBJ2-3,TGTGCCAGCAGATGGGACAGGTTAAGGGGGGATACGCAGTATTTT,CASRWDRLRGDTQYF
TRBD1,TRBV30,once,TRBJ1-2,TGTGCCTCGACCCGGGACAGAGTCGCTAACTATGGCTACACCTTC,CASTRDRVANYGYTF
TRBD1,TRBV10-3,NA,TRBJ2-3,TGTGCCATCAGTGAGGAAGGGGTGACAGGGCCTGGAGATACGCAGTATTTT,CAISEEGVTGPGDTQYF
NA,TRBV2,NA,TRBJ1-5,TGTGCCAGCAGTGAGAGGGCCTTGGGCAATCAGCCCCAGCATTTT,CASSERALGNQPQHF
NA,TRBV11-3,NA,TRBJ2-3,TGTGCCAGCAGCTTATACGGCGGAAGCACAGATACGCAGTATTTT,CASSLYGGSTDTQYF
NA,TRBV18,NA,TRBJ2-1,TGTGCCAGCTCACTCACAGGGCCCAATGAGCAGTTCTTC,CASSLTGPNEQFF
TRBD1,TRBV2,NA,TRBJ2-5,TGTGCCAGCAGCCCGGACAGGGGGCGTGGGGAGACCCAGTACTTC,CASSPDRGRGETQYF
NA,TRBV9,NA,TRBJ2-7,TGTGCCAGCAGCCCCAGTCAGCGGCTATCCAACGAGCAGTACTTC,CASSPSQRLSNEQYF
TRBD1,TRBV7-9,NA,TRBJ2-1,TGTGCCAGCAGCTCAAACCTCTCCCCGGGACAGAGATACAATGAGCAGTTCTTC,CASSSNLSPGQRYNEQFF
NA,TRBV18,few,TRBJ1-1,TGTGCCAGCTCAGAGGTACAGAACACTGAAGCTTTCTTT,CASSEVQNTEAFF
TRBD2,TRBV27,NA,TRBJ2-2,TGTGCCAGCAGCACTGCGGGGGGCGGGAACACCGGGGAGCTGTTTTTT,CASSTAGGGNTGELFF
TRBD1,TRBV9,few,TRBJ2-7,TGTGCCAGCAGCAAGGACAGGGGTTTGGGCTCCTCCTACGAGCAGTACTTC,CASSKDRGLGSSYEQYF
NA,TRBV11-2,NA,TRBJ1-1,TGTGCCAGCACACAGACACGTGAAGCTTTCTTT,CASTQTREAFF
NA,TRBV7-9,NA,TRBJ1-6,TGTGCCAGCAGCTCCCGGACAGTAACTTATAATTCACCCCTCCACTTT,CASSSRTVTYNSPLHF
TRBD2,TRBV5-6,NA,TRBJ2-1,TGTGCCAGCAGCTCATACGCGGGACTAGCGGTGTTGAATGAGCAGTTCTTC,CASSSYAGLAVLNEQFF
TRBD1,TRBV15,NA,TRBJ2-4,TGTGCCACCAGCGGGGACAGAAAGGGGATACCCAAAAACATTCAGTACTTC,CATSGDRKGIPKNIQYF
NA,TRBV19,NA,TRBJ1-1,TGTGCCAGTAGTTTACAAGGCGGGAACACTGAAGCTTTCTTT,CASSLQGGNTEAFF
TRBD1,TRBV6-5,NA,TRBJ1-1,TGTGCCAGCAGGCTAACGACAGGGGCGAACACTGAAGCTTTCTTT,CASRLTTGANTEAFF
NA,TRBV7-2,NA,TRBJ1-2,TGTGCCAGCAGCTTAGTCGTAGAGCGTGGCTATGGCTACACCTTC,CASSLVVERGYGYTF
NA,TRBV7-2,few,TRBJ2-7,TGTGCCAGCAGCGTTTATAGTGGTTTCGTCTACGAGCAGTACTTC,CASSVYSGFVYEQYF
TRBD2,TRBV4-2,once,TRBJ2-3,TGTGCCAGCAGCCAAGCCCGGGGGGGCCTTGATACGCAGTATTTT,CASSQARGGLDTQYF
NA,TRBV7-6,NA,TRBJ1-6,TGTGCCAGCAGCTCCCGTACAGGTCCCGATAGTTCACCCCTCCACTTT,CASSSRTGPDSSPLHF
TRBD2,TRBV29-1,NA,TRBJ2-5,TGCAGCGTTGAATTGAAACTAGCGGGGGGGCCAGGACAAGTAGAGACCCAGTACTTC,CSVELKLAGGPGQVETQYF
NA,TRBV7-7,NA,TRBJ1-1,TGTGCCAGCAGCTTAGACCTCACGGCTGAAGCTTTCTTT,CASSLDLTAEAFF
TRBD1,TRBV15,NA,TRBJ2-1,TGTGCCACCAGCAGAGCAGGGACAGGGTTGGGTGAGCAGTTCTTC,CATSRAGTGLGEQFF
TRBD1,TRBV29-1,NA,TRBJ1-6,TGCAGCGCCGCAATTGGACAGGTTAATTCACCCCTCCACTTT,CSAAIGQVNSPLHF
TRBD1,TRBV6-6,NA,TRBJ1-1,TGTGCCAGCAGCGAGGGACAGGGGGCGAACACTGAAGCTTTCTTT,CASSEGQGANTEAFF
TRBD1,TRBV29-1,NA,TRBJ1-2,TGCAGCGCCAGGGGACAGACCAACTATGGCTACACCTTC,CSARGQTNYGYTF
NA,TRBV19,NA,TRBJ1-3,TGTGCCAGTAGACTACCCGGGGGAAACACCATATATTTT,CASRLPGGNTIYF
TRBD1,TRBV18,NA,TRBJ1-5,TGTGCCAGCTCACCACAGGGGGCAAGCAATCAGCCCCAGCATTTT,CASSPQGASNQPQHF
NA,TRBV4-3,NA,TRBJ2-6,TGCGCCAGCAGCCAAGAAGCCTCTGGGGCCAACGTCCTGACTTTC,CASSQEASGANVLTF
TRBD1,TRBV2,NA,TRBJ1-2,TGTGCCACACGACAGGGTCAATCGGGCTACACCTTC,CATRQGQSGYTF
TRBD2,TRBV5-1,few,TRBJ2-3,TGCGCCAGCAGCGTTAGCGGGGGGGCAGATACGCAGTATTTT,CASSVSGGADTQYF
TRBD1,TRBV11-2,NA,TRBJ1-1,TGTGCCAGCAGCTCGTGGACAGGGTACCCTGAAGCTTTCTTT,CASSSWTGYPEAFF
NA,TRBV11-2,NA,TRBJ2-7,TGTGCCAGCAGCTCCACCGGGGTTGGGTTGCGCTACGAGCAGTACTTC,CASSSTGVGLRYEQYF
NA,TRBV18,once,TRBJ1-4,TGTGCCAGCTCACCCGTAGAACGAGAAAAACTGTTTTTT,CASSPVEREKLFF
TRBD1,TRBV18,few,TRBJ1-2,TGTGCCAGCTCACAGGGGGCTCTAGACAACTATGGCTACACCTTC,CASSQGALDNYGYTF